Presented here are 30 T cell receptor beta chains from one specimen sequenced in a study of identical twins. TCRdb recomputed calls from the 5' RACE reads with MiXCR, one row per CDR3 protein. The repertoire holds roughly 280,000 distinct CDR3 sequences, with 8.5% to 9.5% as singletons. The same data also contributed to another study, on yellow fever vaccine responses in identical twins.

Sequencing was carried out using CD8+ T cells sorted from blood. The receptor source for this set is a young woman in good health.

This clonotype was seen a few times. The V and J genes are TRBV4-3 and TRBJ2-2; tentative D call: TRBD2 (5 bases). CDR1 and CDR2 (germline): LGHNA, YSLEER. The CDR3 loop spans 14 amino acids. V was trimmed by 3 bases and J by 2 bases, leaving 7 bases between them. The CDR3 sequence: CASSHRDNTGELFF. The CDR3 nucleotides are TGCGCCAGCAGCCACCGGGATAACACCGGGGAGCTGTTTTTT.

This clonotype has only a few counts. V is TRBV4-3 and J is TRBJ1-4; a possible D gene is TRBD1 (5 bases). There are 14 residues in the CDR3. Germline-derived CDR1 and CDR2 are LGHNA and YSLEER. Trimming cost V 6 bases and J 7 bases, with 15 bases left between them. The CDR3 bases are TGCGCCAGCAGTGAGGGACCCGGCCTTGAAAAACTGTTTTTT. Translation: CASSEGPGLEKLFF.

This clonotype was found many times. V and J are TRBV30 and TRBJ2-2; D remains ambiguous. V was shortened by 4 bases and J by 4 bases, with 10 bases between the two germline ends. Germline values: CDR1 GTSNPN, CDR2 SVGIG (reference sequence). The CDR3 loop spans 13 amino acids. CDR3 residues: CAWKVRATGELFF. Here the CDR3 DNA reads TGTGCCTGGAAAGTACGAGCCACCGGGGAGCTGTTTTTT.

CDR3 in amino acids: CASSNRDRNYNEQFF. DNA of the CDR3: TGTGCCAGCAGTAACCGGGACAGGAACTACAATGAGCAGTTCTTC. The gene calls are TRBV6-5 and TRBJ2-1; TRBD1 agrees at 8 bases. Per the germline V gene, CDR1 is MNHEY and CDR2 is SVGAGI. The V and J ends lost 5 bases and 3 bases, in that order; junction bases with no gene match: 6. This CDR3 region has 15 residues.

The chain couples TRBV27 to TRBJ2-7; D uncertain. This CDR3 comprises 14 residues. V lost 0 bases to trimming and J lost 2 bases, with 8 bases between them. The germline V gene encodes CDR1 MNHEY and CDR2 SMNVEV (reference sequence). Here the CDR3 DNA reads TGTGCCAGCAGTTTATCTCCAGATACCTACGAGCAGTACTTC. Protein product: CASSLSPDTYEQYF.

At least ten counts were recorded for this clonotype. The chain joins TRBV20-1 to TRBJ2-1; 12 bases map to TRBD2. J lost 10 bases, V lost 3 bases, and 10 bases had no gene match. Germline loops: CDR1 DFQATT, CDR2 SNEGSKA (reference sequence). The CDR3 sequence is 15 residues long. The CDR3 loop is CSASPASGGAEEQFF. As DNA, the CDR3 is TGCAGTGCTAGCCCCGCTAGCGGGGGGGCAGAAGAGCAGTTCTTC.

This clonotype was seen at least ten times. The chain carries TRBV12-3 or TRBV12-4 and TRBJ2-2; D is ambiguous. V lost 7 bases, J lost 2 bases, and 8 bases lay in between. The CDR3 is made up of 13 amino acids. Here the CDR3 DNA reads TGTGCCAGCACCCCGCCAAACACCGGGGAGCTGTTTTTT. It encodes CASTPPNTGELFF.

This clonotype was detected ten times or more. The gene calls are TRBV4-1 and TRBJ1-6; D uncertain. Trimming cost V 4 bases and J 14 bases, with 24 bases left between them. Germline V gene lookup returns CDR1 MGHRA and CDR2 YSYEKL. The CDR3 runs 16 residues. The CDR3 bases are TGCGCCAGCAGCCTCGATCAAAGCGGAACCTGGGAGTCCCTCCACTTT. Its translation is CASSLDQSGTWESLHF.

This CDR3 is CASSQGPDTQYF. CDR3 DNA sequence: TGTGCCAGCAGCCAAGGGCCAGATACGCAGTATTTT. The chain carries TRBV3-1 and TRBJ2-3; D is uncertain. CDR3 length: 12 residues. The germline gives CDR1 LGHDT, CDR2 YNNKEL (reference sequence). V lost 1 base, J lost 4 bases, and 3 bases lay in between.

This chain links TRBV11-1 with TRBJ2-5; D gene unclear. This CDR3 has 18 amino acids. The germline V and J ends were trimmed by 9 bases and 3 bases, with 29 bases remaining between them. Germline CDR1 reads SGHAT; CDR2 reads FQDESV (reference sequence). The CDR3, as DNA: TGTGCCAGAAAGCAGCTTAGAAGGCACTTGGCGCTTGAAGAGACCCAGTACTTC. Amino acids: CARKQLRRHLALEETQYF.

This clonotype came up a few times. The chain couples TRBV11-1 to TRBJ2-7, with D maybe TRBD2 (5 bases). In germline, CDR1 is SGHAT, CDR2 FQDESV (reference sequence). V lost 5 bases to trimming and J lost 7 bases, with 21 bases between them. There are 15 residues in the CDR3. The CDR3 DNA is TGTGCCAGCAGCGACGGGAACCTCCTAGGAAGGGAGCAGTACTTC. Its translation: CASSDGNLLGREQYF.

This clonotype occurred many times. The CDR3 reads CASSPNDSYEQYF. CDR3 nucleotides: TGTGCCAGCAGCCCCAACGACAGCTACGAGCAGTACTTC. V usage is TRBV11-2 and J usage is TRBJ2-7, with TRBD1 as a possible D gene (5 bases). Germline V CDR1 and CDR2: SGHAT, FQNNGV. V was trimmed by 5 bases and J by 3 bases, leaving 11 bases between them. The CDR3 has 13 amino acids.

This clonotype was counted only a few times. CDR3 sequence (DNA): TGTGCCAGCAGTTCGTCAATGGCCTACAATGAGCAGTTCTTC. Amino acid sequence: CASSSSMAYNEQFF. V gene TRBV27 combines with J gene TRBJ2-1; unclear D gene. There are 14 residues in the CDR3. Germline CDR1 MNHEY, CDR2 SMNVEV (reference sequence). V shed 4 bases and J shed 2 bases, with 9 bases lying between them.

This clonotype was detected ten times or more. J is TRBJ2-2 and V is TRBV4-3, with a tentative D call TRBD2 (6 bases). CDR1 and CDR2 from the germline V gene are LGHNA and YSLEER. Trimming cost V 0 bases and J 1 base, with 12 bases left between them. The CDR3 is 17 residues long. DNA for the CDR3: TGCGCCAGCAGCCAAGATCTAGTTAGCGGGAACACCGGGGAGCTGTTTTTT. It codes for CASSQDLVSGNTGELFF.

This clonotype appeared a few times. The CDR3 is CASSIEGVPGELFF. In nucleotides, the CDR3 is TGTGCCAGCAGCATTGAGGGGGTCCCCGGGGAGCTGTTTTTT. The chain links TRBV7-8 to TRBJ2-2, with a tentative D call TRBD1 (6 bases). This CDR3 has 14 residues. Germline assignment: CDR1 SGHVS and CDR2 FQNEAQ. Trimming cost V 5 bases and J 6 bases, with 13 bases left between them.

The chain links TRBV7-9 to TRBJ2-7, with a weak D call TRBD2 (5 bases). V was clipped by 5 bases and J by 5 bases, with 13 bases between them. This CDR3 is 13 amino acids long. CDR1 SEHNR and CDR2 FQNEAQ come from the germline V gene (reference sequence). CDR3 nucleotides: TGTGCCAGCAGCCGGACCCCGAGGGACGAGCAGTACTTC. Its protein product is CASSRTPRDEQYF. Combining the CDR3 with reference TRBV7-9 and TRBJ2-7 gives the whole variable domain DTGVSQNPRHKITKRGQNVTFRCDPISEHNRLYWYRQTLGQGPEFLTYFQNEAQLEKSRLLSDRFSAERPKGSFSTLEIQRTEQGDSAMYLCASSRTPRDEQYFGPGTRLTVT.

The chain carries TRBV29-1 and TRBJ2-3; D perhaps matches TRBD2 (6 bases). Trimming removed 7 bases at V and 2 bases at J, with 16 bases between. Per the germline V gene, CDR1 is SQVTM and CDR2 is ANQGSEA. There are 14 residues in the CDR3. CDR3 bases: TGCAGCGGAGATAGCGGAGGCCCCACAGATACGCAGTATTTT. Its translation: CSGDSGGPTDTQYF.

The V gene is TRBV15, the J gene TRBJ1-3; D might be TRBD1 (5 bases). V gave up 2 bases and J gave up 2 bases, with 7 bases separating them. The germline CDR1 and CDR2 sequences are LNHNV and YYDKDF (reference sequence). The CDR3 has 14 residues. The CDR3 here is CATSRRGTGNTIYF. Written as DNA, the CDR3 is TGTGCCACCAGCAGACGGGGGACTGGAAACACCATATATTTT.

This clonotype was seen only a few times. The chain joins TRBV20-1 to TRBJ2-1; D may be TRBD1 (6 bases). The V end was cut by 3 bases, the J end by 3 bases, with 9 bases between. Per germline, CDR1 DFQATT and CDR2 SNEGSKA (reference sequence). There are 13 residues in the CDR3. CDR3 nucleotide sequence: TGCAGTGCTAGTCGGACAGACTACAATGAGCAGTTCTTC. It is translated as CSASRTDYNEQFF.

As concerns this clonotype: This could be a read error, since a much larger clone is one nucleotide away. CDR3: CASSPRTSGAYNEQFF. As DNA, the CDR3 is TGTGCCAGCAGCCCCCGGACTAGCGGGGCCTACAATGAGCAGTTCTTC. The V and J genes are TRBV7-3 and TRBJ2-1, with TRBD2 identical over 12 bases. The CDR3 has 16 amino acids. With 5 bases clipped from V and 2 bases from J, the junction kept 4 bases outside the gene matches. Germline assignment: CDR1 SGHTA and CDR2 FQGTGA.

This clonotype was recorded a few times. DNA for the CDR3: TGCGCCAGCAGCCAAGATCGCTTTGGGGCTTACGAGCAGTACTTC. Its protein is CASSQDRFGAYEQYF. This chain uses TRBV4-3 with TRBJ2-7; D is perhaps TRBD1 (5 bases). The CDR3 runs 15 residues. Trimming stripped 0 bases from V and 4 bases from J, with 13 bases between. CDR1 is LGHNA, CDR2 YSLEER, per germline.

This clonotype came up a few times. This sequence joins TRBV29-1 and TRBJ2-5; no firm D call. The CDR3 extends over 11 amino acids. Per the germline V gene, CDR1 is SQVTM and CDR2 is ANQGSEA. Trimming removed 4 bases at V and 1 base at J, with 4 bases between. The DNA of the CDR3 is TGCAGCGTTGGAACCCAAGAGACCCAGTACTTC. Protein: CSVGTQETQYF.

The V gene is TRBV7-8, the J gene TRBJ2-1; possible D gene TRBD1, 6 bases. The germline V and J ends were trimmed by 1 base and 10 bases, with 8 bases remaining between them. Germline CDR1 is SGHVS and CDR2 is FQNEAQ. This CDR3 spans 12 amino acids. CDR3 in DNA: TGTGCCAGCAGCTTAGTCGGGACAGAGCAGTTCTTC. Its protein product is CASSLVGTEQFF.

This clonotype was observed at least ten times. V usage is TRBV7-9 and J usage is TRBJ2-7; D might be TRBD1 or TRBD2, each matching 5 bases. Trimming took off 5 bases at V and 2 bases at J, with 16 bases between the two ends. Germline-derived CDR1 and CDR2 are SEHNR and FQNEAQ (reference sequence). CDR3 length: 15 amino acids. DNA of the CDR3: TGTGCCAGCAGCGAGGTAGGGGAGCGGACCTACGAGCAGTACTTC. Its translation: CASSEVGERTYEQYF.

This clonotype has only a few counts. The chain has TRBV3-1 and TRBJ2-5; TRBD1 aligns across 8 bases. CDR1 is LGHDT, CDR2 YNNKEL, per germline (reference sequence). With 0 bases clipped from V and 7 bases from J, the junction kept 7 bases outside the gene matches. The CDR3 covers 15 residues. DNA of the CDR3: TGTGCCAGCAGCCAAGACTTGGACAGGGTTGGGACCCAGTACTTC. Its protein is CASSQDLDRVGTQYF.

This clonotype was recorded many times. This chain joins TRBV29-1 and TRBJ2-3; TRBD2 agrees at 11 bases. Germline V lookup: CDR1 SQVTM, CDR2 ANQGSEA. The V gene end was trimmed by 2 bases and the J gene end by 2 bases; junction bases not matched to a gene: 15. This CDR3 is 19 amino acids long. CDR3 protein: CSVEKGGTSGRTFTDTQYF. As DNA, the CDR3 is TGCAGCGTTGAAAAGGGTGGAACTAGCGGGAGAACATTCACAGATACGCAGTATTTT.

Many counts were recorded for this clonotype. The CDR3 loop is CASSRPAGTTNNEQFF. Written as DNA, the CDR3 is TGTGCCAGCAGCCGACCGGCGGGGACGACGAACAATGAGCAGTTCTTC. This chain links TRBV4-2 with TRBJ2-1, with TRBD2 as a possible D gene (6 bases). CDR1 and CDR2 from the germline V gene are LGHNA and YNFKEQ. The CDR3 runs 16 residues. V shed 4 bases and J shed 5 bases, with 18 bases lying between them.

In this sample, this clonotype turned up many times. The chain uses TRBV6-2 or TRBV6-3 and TRBJ2-7, with 8 bases aligning to TRBD2. Germline V lookup: CDR1 MNHEY, CDR2 SVGEGT. The CDR3 spans 15 residues. The ends lost 0 bases at V and 1 base at J; junction bases unmatched: 2. CDR3 loop: CASSYSIAGSYEQYF. CDR3 DNA: TGTGCCAGCAGTTACTCGATAGCGGGATCCTACGAGCAGTACTTC.

The genes are TRBV7-9 and TRBJ1-2; D is unclear. Trimming took 0 bases from V and 6 from J, leaving 8 bases between them. CDR3 length equals 13 residues. Germline V lookup: CDR1 SEHNR, CDR2 FQNEAQ (reference sequence). DNA for the CDR3: TGTGCCAGCAGCTTAGCAATTAGGGATGGCTACACCTTC. As protein: CASSLAIRDGYTF.

Many counts were recorded for this clonotype. This chain links TRBV2 with TRBJ2-7; TRBD2 is a possible D gene (6 bases). Germline CDR1 SNHLY, CDR2 FYNNEI. The CDR3 is made up of 12 amino acids. Trimming shortened V by 9 bases and J by 7 bases, and 16 bases separated the two germline ends. The CDR3 protein is CAREDTEGEQYF. The CDR3 nucleotides read TGTGCCAGGGAGGACACGGAGGGGGAGCAGTACTTC.